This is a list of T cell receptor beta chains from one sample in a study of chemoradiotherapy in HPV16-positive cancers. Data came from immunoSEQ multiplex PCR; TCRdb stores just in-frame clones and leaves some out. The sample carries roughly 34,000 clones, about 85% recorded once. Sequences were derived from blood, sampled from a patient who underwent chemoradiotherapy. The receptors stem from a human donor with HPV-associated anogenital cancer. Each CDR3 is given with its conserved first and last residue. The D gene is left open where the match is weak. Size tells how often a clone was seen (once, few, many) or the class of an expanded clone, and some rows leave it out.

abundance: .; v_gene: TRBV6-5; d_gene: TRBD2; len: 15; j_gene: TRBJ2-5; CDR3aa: CASSYQRGGIKTQYF; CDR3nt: TGTGCCAGCAGTTACCAGCGGGGGGGCATTAAGACCCAGTACTTC
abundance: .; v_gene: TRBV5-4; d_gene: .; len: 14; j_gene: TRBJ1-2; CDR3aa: CASSAGGGLGGYTF; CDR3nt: TGTGCCAGCAGCGCCGGGGGGGGGCTGGGTGGCTACACCTTC
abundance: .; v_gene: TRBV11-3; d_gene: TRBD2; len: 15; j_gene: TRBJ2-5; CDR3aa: CASSLGGLASETQYF; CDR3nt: TGTGCCAGCAGCTTAGGGGGACTAGCGTCGGAGACCCAGTACTTC
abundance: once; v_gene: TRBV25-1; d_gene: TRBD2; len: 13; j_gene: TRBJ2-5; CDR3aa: CASSRGGVETQYF; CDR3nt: TGTGCCAGCAGTCGGGGGGGGGTAGAGACCCAGTACTTC
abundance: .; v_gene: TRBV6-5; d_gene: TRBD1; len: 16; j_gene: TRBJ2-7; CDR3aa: CASSYSNPGGIYEQYF; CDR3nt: TGTGCCAGCAGTTACTCGAATCCAGGGGGCATCTACGAGCAGTACTTC
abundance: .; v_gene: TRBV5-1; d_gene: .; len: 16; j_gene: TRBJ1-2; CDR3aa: CASSPENGQLNYGYTF; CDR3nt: TGCGCCAGCAGCCCGGAAAATGGACAGCTTAACTATGGCTACACCTTC
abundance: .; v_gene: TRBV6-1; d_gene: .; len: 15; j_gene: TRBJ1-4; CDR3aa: CASSESLSGQEKLFF; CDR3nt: TGTGCCAGCAGTGAATCCCTCTCAGGACAGGAAAAACTGTTTTTT
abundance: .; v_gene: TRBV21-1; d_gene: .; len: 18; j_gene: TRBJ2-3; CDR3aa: CASSKEGTGATITDTQYF; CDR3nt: TGTGCCAGCAGCAAAGAGGGGACGGGGGCCACAATCACAGATACGCAGTATTTT
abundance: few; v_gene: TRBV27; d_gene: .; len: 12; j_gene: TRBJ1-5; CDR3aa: CASSAYNQPQHF; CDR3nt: TGTGCCAGCAGTGCTTATAATCAGCCCCAGCATTTT
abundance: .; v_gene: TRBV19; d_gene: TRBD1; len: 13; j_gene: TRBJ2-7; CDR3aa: CASRETGDYEQYF; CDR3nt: TGTGCCAGTAGGGAGACAGGGGACTACGAGCAGTACTTC